This T cell receptor beta chain was sequenced during a study of tumor and adjacent non-tumor tissue in lung cancer. Study in general: The patients, roughly 10 men and about 5 women, were 31 to 76 with stage I to III disease.

This clonotype was recorded at least ten times. TCRbeta libraries were built with three rounds of nested PCR, modified from ARM-PCR. TCRdb re-called the multiplex PCR reads through MiXCR, storing one row per CDR3 protein. This table has 65,000 to 75,000 distinct CDR3 sequences, 76% appearing once. RNA was extracted from bulk tissue without any cell sorting. Distant lung tissue was collected more than 3 cm away from the tumor edge. Trimming cost V 0 bases and J 6 bases; bases outside gene matches: 5. Germline V gene lookup returns CDR1 SGHRS and CDR2 YFSETQ. CDR3 length: 15 residues. The source of this sequence is a man in his fifties or sixties with non-small cell lung cancer. V gene TRBV5-1 combines with J gene TRBJ2-1; TRBD1 agrees at 8 bases. The source material was distant non-tumor lung tissue. The CDR3 loop reads CASSLDGQGANEQFF. The CDR3 DNA reads TGCGCCAGCAGCTTGGATGGACAGGGAGCCAATGAGCAGTTCTTC.